This T cell receptor (beta chain) is drawn from a study of control samples from healthy donors and cancer patients. Trimming at V came to 5 bases and at J to 0 bases, leaving 5 bases not matched to a gene. Germline CDR1 SGHVS, CDR2 FQNEAQ. CDR3 size: 16 residues. Produced via immunoSEQ multiplex PCR; TCRdb's table is partial and in-frame only. The sample lists roughly 120,000 clones, approximately 92% occurring once. The chain couples TRBV7-8 to TRBJ2-3; TRBD1 agrees at 10 bases. The receptor was derived from a woman aged 50 to 60 with colorectal cancer. The sample was PBMCs. The CDR3 loop is CASSPRDRGSTDTQYF. The CDR3 region has the DNA TGTGCCAGCAGCCCTAGGGACAGGGGAAGCACAGATACGCAGTATTTT.